This T cell receptor (beta chain) was observed in a study of lymphopenia after photon versus proton radiotherapy (dated by TCRdb to about 2019). Notes on the research overall: The immunological effects of photon versus proton radiation therapy were compared in patients with gastrointestinal tumors who developed high-grade lymphopenia. The goal of the study was to characterize the differences between the two radiation modalities in how they affect the immune system. The cohort comprised 20 to 25 patients with gastrointestinal tumors who received either photon or proton therapy and then developed lymphopenia. Beyond this particular receptor, the publication reports: Proton-treated patients stayed relatively stable during treatment, while photon-treated patients lost naive T cells and TCR diversity and gained effector/memory populations. The survival association was assessed only in patients who died, and better survival with proton therapy was presented by the authors as a possibility rather than a demonstrated result. Once the lymphocyte count had reached its nadir, the repertoires of photon-treated patients showed oligoclonal expansion, particularly of CD8+ Temra cells, and this expansion drove the decline in diversity. Among patients across the cohort who died, overall survival time showed an inverse correlation with a larger post-nadir drop in TCR diversity.

Receptor libraries were prepared by the immunoSEQ multiplex PCR assay. Alongside multiparametric flow cytometry, deep sequencing of rearranged TCR beta loci was used to profile the T cell repertoires. The table was pulled from immuneACCESS by TCRdb, which kept in-frame rearrangements only. Such tables lose some clones; where checked, under half of the loss comes from unresolved V genes, and the rest has no known cause. The sample includes about 49,000 clones, with around 80% observed a single time. The top ten constitute 29% of the sample. For this clone: The antigen it recognizes is unknown. There are no base qualities to consult, and no much larger clone falls within one base.

The germline V end is reduced by 2 bases and the J end by 0 bases; junction bases left unmatched: 20. From cysteine to phenylalanine, the CDR3 is 23 amino acids long. This entry keeps only the CDR3 DNA: 69 bases, framed from base 1. From the germline V gene (reference sequence), CDR1 is LNHNV and CDR2 is YYDKDF. Rearrangement joined TRBV15 to TRBJ2-3, with 13 central nucleotides matching TRBD2. The material sequenced was peripheral blood, taken from a patient treated with photon-based radiotherapy. This TCR was sampled from a man aged 50 to 59 with gastric cancer. For the CDR3, the sequence is CATSRPPEGLAGSLTSSTDTQYF. Read as DNA, the sequence is TGTGCCACCAGCAGACCCCCGGAGGGACTAGCGGGATCACTAACCTCTAGCACAGATACGCAGTATTTT.